The following is a T cell receptor (beta chain) sequence with its context. This record comes from a study of blood T cell repertoires in COVID-19. Across the study: T cells, B-cell-depleted T cells, or PBMCs supplied cDNA or gDNA.

Trimming removed 7 bases at V and 0 bases at J, with 9 bases between. Germline V gene lookup returns CDR1 GTSNPN and CDR2 SVGIG (reference sequence). This CDR3 has 12 amino acids. Methods used by the authors: It was from reference gene primer amplification that nucleated cell counts were estimated. Repertoires were generated with immunoSEQ multiplex PCR, while TCRdb's copy carries only in-frame clones and drops some. From that table come the V and J calls and clone size; the DNA was used to work out D and trimming. The sample lists 70,000 to 95,000 clones; roughly 86% were seen once. The rearrangement joins TRBV30 to TRBJ1-1, with a weak D call TRBD1 (5 bases). This clonotype was obtained from a human donor in a cohort sampled during active COVID-19. The sequenced sample was peripheral blood. The CDR3 sequence: CASSRVNTEAFF. The CDR3 DNA follows: TGTGCCTCCAGCAGGGTGAACACTGAAGCTTTCTTT.